Below are 4 T cell receptor beta chains sequenced from a single sample in a study of CD8+ T cells in alopecia areata. Extracted from the samples, RNA was reverse transcribed into cDNA to serve as the sequencing template. Assay: immunoSEQ multiplex PCR; the TCRdb copy retains only in-frame clones and omits some. The data contain some 99,000 clones, 40% to 45% of them singletons. The material sequenced was CD4+ T cells sorted from blood. The receptor source for this set is a human donor with alopecia areata.

In nucleotides, the CDR3 is TGTGCCAGCACTGGGGCGGGGGTTTATGGCTACACCTTC. Translated, it gives CASTGAGVYGYTF. The rearrangement uses TRBV28 and TRBJ1-2; possibly TRBD1 for D (5 bases). Germline lookup yields CDR1 MDHEN and CDR2 SYDVKM. The V end was cut by 7 bases, the J end by 5 bases, with 14 bases between. This CDR3 has 13 amino acids.

The chain joins TRBV29-1 to TRBJ2-1, with D possibly TRBD2 on 6 matching bases. CDR3 length: 13 amino acids. Germline CDR1 is SQVTM and CDR2 is ANQGSEA. Trimming left V 4 bases short and J 2 bases short, with 9 bases between. The CDR3: CSVGRGPYNEQFF. The DNA for the CDR3 is TGCAGCGTTGGGCGGGGCCCCTACAATGAGCAGTTCTTC.

CDR3 nucleotides: TGTGCCAGCAGCCTCTTCCCGGGACAGGGTTTTGGCTACACCTTC. Its protein is CASSLFPGQGFGYTF. The chain links TRBV27 to TRBJ1-2, with 9 bases lining up with TRBD1. This CDR3 spans 15 amino acids. Unmatched junction bases numbered 12, after V lost 6 bases and J lost 7 bases. CDR1 is MNHEY and CDR2 is SMNVEV in the germline V gene (reference sequence).

This rearrangement joins TRBV30 to TRBJ1-2; unclear D gene. Germline V gene sequence: CDR1 GTSNPN, CDR2 SVGIG (reference sequence). Trimming removed 2 bases from V and 8 bases from J, with 18 bases in between. This CDR3 has 14 amino acids. CDR3 in amino acids: CAWSLSERAKGYTF. As DNA, the CDR3 is TGTGCCTGGAGTCTGAGCGAGCGGGCGAAAGGCTACACCTTC.